The clone carrying this T cell receptor beta chain was seen a handful of times. Its target is unknown. The sample comes from a study of T cells after yellow fever vaccination. Study findings and constraints: Reappearance after the booster was seen for most primary-vaccination clones, at roughly 96% CD4 and 70% to 90% CD8.

5'RACE template switching generated TCR cDNA, adding a universal primer site and UMIs. One entry per CDR3 protein results from TCRdb running MiXCR on the 5' RACE reads. The data hold about 350,000 distinct CDR3 sequences, with 11% observed a single time. Trimming removed 4 bases from V and 0 bases from J, with 9 bases in between. Germline CDR1 reads SGHRS; CDR2 reads YFSETQ. The CDR3 loop spans 14 amino acids. V is TRBV5-1 and J is TRBJ2-3, with a weak D call TRBD1 (5 bases). Sequenced material: PBMCs, taken on the day of the first yellow fever vaccination. The clonotype originates from a man younger than 30 who received the YFV17D yellow fever vaccine. CDR3 residues: CASSAQDSTDTQYF. Written as DNA, the CDR3 is TGCGCCAGCAGCGCACAGGACAGCACAGATACGCAGTATTTT. Full variable domain (outside the CDR3, taken from reference TRBV5-1 and TRBJ2-3): KAGVTQTPRYLIKTRGQQVTLSCSPISGHRSVSWYQQTPGQGLQFLFEYFSETQRNKGNFPGRFSGRQFSNSRSEMNVSTLELGDSALYLCASSAQDSTDTQYFGPGTRLTVL.